This T cell receptor (beta chain) was retrieved from a study of cytomegalovirus exposure and HLA in healthy donors. Trimming stripped 6 bases from V and 12 bases from J, with 20 bases between. This CDR3 is 13 amino acids long. The V gene's germline CDR1 is MDHEN and CDR2 SYDVKM. In regard to this clone: Its target is unknown.

Study results and limitations: Per a later analysis, HLA-associated TCR beta chains showed more clonal expansion than other, equally common TCR beta chains. Accounts indicate the classifier identified cytomegalovirus status with strong specificity and sensitivity.

Whereas donors were nominally healthy upon sampling, unrecorded immune exposures were probable. PCR amplification relied on 60 Vbeta primers (plus 13 Jbeta primers). Sequencing was performed with immunoSEQ multiplex PCR; in TCRdb, only in-frame clones are kept and a portion is missing. This table holds about 160,000 clones, roughly 80% found once. The sample taken for sequencing was PBMCs. The genes are TRBV28 and TRBJ1-2; possibly TRBD1 for D (6 bases). The sequence was obtained from a male donor in good health and CMV-seropositive. CDR3 residues: CASSPPRQACNTF. The CDR3 region has the DNA TGTGCCAGCAGCCCCCCGCGACAGGCCTGCAACACCTTC.